This is a list of T cell receptor beta chains from one sample in a study of blood T cell repertoires in COVID-19. Profiled with immunoSEQ multiplex PCR; TCRdb holds only in-frame clones, not every one. The table records 85,000 to 100,000 clones, just over 90% of them present only once. The sequenced sample consisted of peripheral blood. The source is a man aged 55 to 70 with acute or convalescent COVID-19. Each CDR3 is given without its conserved first and last residue. The order of the fields is V gene, J gene, CDR3 protein.

>TRBV27|TRBJ1-2
ASSLGPKPGGYT
>TRBV27|TRBJ1-1
ASSLYSLNTEAF
>TRBV7-9|TRBJ1-5
ASSQGGTQPQH
>TRBV7-9|TRBJ1-4
ASSSGAGQGNEKLF
>TRBV18|TRBJ1-5
ASSPGTGGNQPQH
>TRBV5-1|TRBJ2-5
ASSFGGGQETQY
>TRBV18|TRBJ1-5
ASSPGQGRGQPQH
>TRBV3-1/TRBV3-2|TRBJ1-3
ASSQTVSSGNTIY
>TRBV7-9|TRBJ1-4
ASRTDTAKLGNEKLF
>TRBV5-1|TRBJ2-1
ASSLEQRVYNEQF
>TRBV19|TRBJ2-2
ASSPGPNTGELF
>TRBV20-1|TRBJ2-2
SAGDRVRNTGELF
>TRBV18|TRBJ1-1
ASSPPRSVAGTEAF
>TRBV28|TRBJ2-1
ASSLTGGGNEQF
>TRBV10-3|TRBJ1-2
AISTQGQRRWESGNYGYT
>TRBV10-3|TRBJ1-1
AISGGQGRSTEAF
>TRBV6-5|TRBJ1-3
ASTSPGNTIY
>TRBV6-5|TRBJ1-2
ASSYDRRRRAGYT
>TRBV3-1/TRBV3-2|TRBJ1-5
ASSSGSNQPQH
>TRBV11-2|TRBJ1-1
ASSLQGARNTEAF
>TRBV2|TRBJ2-7
ASNPPGLAATYEQY
>TRBV10-2|TRBJ1-2
ASSDQDYGYT
>TRBV10-3|TRBJ2-5
AISDEGAETQY